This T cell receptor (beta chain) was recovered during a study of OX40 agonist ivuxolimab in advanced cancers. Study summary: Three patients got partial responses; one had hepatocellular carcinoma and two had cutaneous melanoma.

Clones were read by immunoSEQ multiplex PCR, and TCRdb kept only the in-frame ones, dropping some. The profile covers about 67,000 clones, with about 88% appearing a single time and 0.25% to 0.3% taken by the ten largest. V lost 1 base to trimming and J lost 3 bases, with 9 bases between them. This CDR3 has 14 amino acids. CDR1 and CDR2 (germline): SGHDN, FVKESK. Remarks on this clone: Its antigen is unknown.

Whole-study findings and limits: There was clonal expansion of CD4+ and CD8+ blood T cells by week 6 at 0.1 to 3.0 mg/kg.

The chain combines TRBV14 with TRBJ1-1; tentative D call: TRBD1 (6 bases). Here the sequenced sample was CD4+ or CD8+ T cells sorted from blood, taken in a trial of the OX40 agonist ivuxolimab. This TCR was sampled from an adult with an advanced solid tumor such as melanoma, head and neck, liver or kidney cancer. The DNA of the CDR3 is TGTGCCAGCAGCCAAGTACAGGGAGACACTGAAGCTTTCTTT. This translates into CASSQVQGDTEAFF. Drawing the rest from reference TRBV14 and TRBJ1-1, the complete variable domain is EAGVTQFPSHSVIEKGQTVTLRCDPISGHDNLYWYRRVMGKEIKFLLHFVKESKQDESGMPNNRFLAERTGGTYSTLKVQPAELEDSGVYFCASSQVQGDTEAFFGQGTRLTVV.